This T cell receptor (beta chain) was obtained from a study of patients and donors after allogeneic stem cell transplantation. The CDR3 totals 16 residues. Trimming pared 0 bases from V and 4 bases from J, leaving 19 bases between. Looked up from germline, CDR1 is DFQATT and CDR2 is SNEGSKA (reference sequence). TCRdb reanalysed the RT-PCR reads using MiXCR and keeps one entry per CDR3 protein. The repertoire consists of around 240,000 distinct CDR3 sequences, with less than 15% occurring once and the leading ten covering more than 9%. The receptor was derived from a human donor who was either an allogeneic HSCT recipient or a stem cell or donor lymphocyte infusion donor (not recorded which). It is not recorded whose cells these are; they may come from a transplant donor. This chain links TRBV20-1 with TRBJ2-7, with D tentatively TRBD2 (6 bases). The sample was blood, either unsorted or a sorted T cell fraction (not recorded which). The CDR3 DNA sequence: TGCAGTGCTAGAGAGTCACTGAATAGCGGATCATACGAGCAGTACTTC. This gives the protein CSARESLNSGSYEQYF.